Listed below are T cell receptor beta chains from one sample, sequenced in a study of shared T cell receptors in the human thymus. TCRdb's table, derived via immunoSEQ multiplex PCR, lists solely in-frame clones and lacks some. The sample carries roughly 410,000 clones, approximately 95% recorded once. Sample: thymocytes. Receptors were obtained from a human donor. Both conserved end residues are part of each CDR3. The D gene is left open where the match is weak. The listing skips clone size in some rows; elsewhere it reads once, few, many or a size class.

>TRBV7-8|-|-|TRBJ1-5
TGTGCCAGCAGCTTACGGACTAGGGAGGATAATCAGCCCCAGCATTTT
CASSLRTREDNQPQHF
>TRBV29-1|-|-|TRBJ2-3
TGCAGCGTTCCCTTACCGGCCACAGATACGCAGTATTTT
CSVPLPATDTQYF
>TRBV11-3|-|-|TRBJ2-1
TGTGCCAGCAGCTTAGTATCCCCGCAGACTAGTAGTCGGGCCTACAATGAGCAGTTCTTC
CASSLVSPQTSSRAYNEQFF
>TRBV27|-|-|TRBJ2-1
TGTGCCAGCAGTTTAGACTACAATGAGCAGTTCTTC
CASSLDYNEQFF
>TRBV28|-|TRBD1|TRBJ1-2
TGTGCCAGCAGTTCACCCGGGACAGGGGGCGGCTACACCTTC
CASSSPGTGGGYTF
>TRBV28|-|-|TRBJ1-4
TGTGCCAGCAGTTTGTGCCCCCGGGGCCGGGATGAAAAACTGTTTTTT
CASSLCPRGRDEKLFF
>TRBV9|-|TRBD2|TRBJ2-7
TGTGCCAGCAGCGTAGGGACTAGCGGTCCTCCCTACGAGCAGTACTTC
CASSVGTSGPPYEQYF
>TRBV27|-|TRBD2|TRBJ2-7
TGTGCCAGCAGTTTAGGACTAGCCCCCTACGAGCAGTACTTC
CASSLGLAPYEQYF
>TRBV5-6|-|-|TRBJ1-1
TGTGCCAGCAGCTTGCCCAGGGAAGTGGACACTGAAGCTTTCTTT
CASSLPREVDTEAFF
>TRBV28|-|TRBD2|TRBJ2-7
TGTGCCAGCAGTGAACACCCCCCGGGACTAGGCTATTACGAGCAGTACTTC
CASSEHPPGLGYYEQYF
>TRBV4-3|-|-|TRBJ2-7
TGCGCCAGCAGCCAAGATTTGACATACGAGCAGTACTTC
CASSQDLTYEQYF
>TRBV4-2|once|TRBD2|TRBJ2-1
TGTGCCAGCAGCCAACCCCTGTCTAGCGGGAACTACAATGAGCAGTTCTTC
CASSQPLSSGNYNEQFF
>TRBV5-6|-|TRBD1|TRBJ2-7
TGTGCCAGCGCAGTCGGGGACAGGGGCCTCTACGAGCAGTACTTC
CASAVGDRGLYEQYF
>TRBV27|-|TRBD1|TRBJ1-3
TGTGCCAGCAGTATACAGGGGGCGAGGGGAAACACCATATATTTT
CASSIQGARGNTIYF
>TRBV27|-|TRBD2|TRBJ2-1
TGTGCCAGCAGCACTAGCGGGGGCCACAATGAGCAGTTCTTC
CASSTSGGHNEQFF
>TRBV2|-|-|TRBJ1-4
TGTGCCGCCCTAGTAGGTGCAACTAATGAAAAACTGTTTTTT
CAALVGATNEKLFF
>TRBV29-1|-|-|TRBJ2-3
TGCAGCGTTGAATGGGGCGGGACAGATACGCAGTATTTT
CSVEWGGTDTQYF
>TRBV7-2|-|TRBD2|TRBJ2-5
TGTGCCAGCATCCCGAGGGGCCTAACTAGCGGGCAAGAGACCCAGTACTTC
CASIPRGLTSGQETQYF
>TRBV28|-|-|TRBJ2-4
TGTGCCAGCAGTTTCACAGGAACAGGGTCCAAAAACATTCAGTACTTC
CASSFTGTGSKNIQYF
>TRBV6-5|-|-|TRBJ2-7
TGTGCCAGCAGTTACTCGTGGCAGCCTACCTACGAGCAGTACTTC
CASSYSWQPTYEQYF
>TRBV6-1|-|TRBD2|TRBJ2-3
TGTGCCAGTAAAACCCTGACTAGCGGGAAAACGCAGTATTTT
CASKTLTSGKTQYF
>TRBV30|once|-|TRBJ2-7
TGTGCTATTGGTTCCCAGGAATACGAGCAGTACTTC
CAIGSQEYEQYF
>TRBV28|-|TRBD1|TRBJ1-1
TGTGCCAGCAGTTTAAGGGACAGTAACACTGAAGCTTTCTTT
CASSLRDSNTEAFF
>TRBV7-9|-|-|TRBJ2-7
TGTGCCAGCAGCCTAAAGGGACGGGAAACCTACGAGCAGTACTTC
CASSLKGRETYEQYF
>TRBV18|-|-|TRBJ2-7
TGTGCCAGCTCACCCCGGACCGACGAGCAGTACTTC
CASSPRTDEQYF
>TRBV28|-|-|TRBJ2-7
TGTGCCAGCAGTTTCTCCTACGAGCAGTACTTC
CASSFSYEQYF
>TRBV7-9|-|-|TRBJ1-1
TGTGCCAGCAGCCCCTGGGTCATGTTAGGGAGCGGGATGGCTTTCTTT
CASSPWVMLGSGMAFF
>TRBV7-2|once|TRBD2|TRBJ2-3
TGTGCCAGCAGCTTAGGGTTGGGACTAGCGGGATGGGAGGAGTATTTT
CASSLGLGLAGWEEYF
>TRBV6-1|-|-|TRBJ1-2
TGTGCCAGCAGTGAACAACAGTTCTATGGCTACACCTTC
CASSEQQFYGYTF
>TRBV4-3|-|-|TRBJ2-5
TGCGCCAGCAGCCAAGGCGGAGGGGGGCGTGGGGAGACCCAGTACTTC
CASSQGGGGRGETQYF
>TRBV18|-|TRBD2|TRBJ2-1
TGTGCCAGCTCACCACCTGAAGCGGGAGGATCTCTTAATGAGCAGTTCTTC
CASSPPEAGGSLNEQFF
>TRBV28|-|-|TRBJ1-1
TGTGCCAGCAGTTTATCGCTAGTGGAGAACACTGAAGCTTTCTTT
CASSLSLVENTEAFF